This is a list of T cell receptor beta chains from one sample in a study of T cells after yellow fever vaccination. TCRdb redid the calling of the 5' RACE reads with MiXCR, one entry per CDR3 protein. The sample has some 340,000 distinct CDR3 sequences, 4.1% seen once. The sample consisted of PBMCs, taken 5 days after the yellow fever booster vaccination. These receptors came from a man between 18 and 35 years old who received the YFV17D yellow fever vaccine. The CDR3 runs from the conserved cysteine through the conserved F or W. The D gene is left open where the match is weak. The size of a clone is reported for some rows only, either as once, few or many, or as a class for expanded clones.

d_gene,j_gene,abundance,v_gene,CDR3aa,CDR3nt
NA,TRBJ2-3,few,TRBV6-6,CASSHRLEADTQYF,TGTGCCAGCAGTCATAGACTAGAGGCAGATACGCAGTATTTT
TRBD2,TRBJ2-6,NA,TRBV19,CASSSRQVTSGGAVSGANVLTF,TGTGCCAGTAGCTCACGTCAAGTGACTAGCGGGGGAGCCGTTTCTGGGGCCAACGTCCTGACTTTC
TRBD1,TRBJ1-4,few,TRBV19,CASSTTGGVEKLFF,TGTGCCAGTAGTACCACAGGGGGCGTTGAAAAACTGTTTTTT
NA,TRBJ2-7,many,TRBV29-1,CSVGNTYEQYF,TGCAGCGTGGGGAACACCTACGAGCAGTACTTC
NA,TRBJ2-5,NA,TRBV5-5,CASSLEPGYPQYF,TGTGCCAGCAGCTTGGAGCCAGGGTATCCCCAGTACTTC
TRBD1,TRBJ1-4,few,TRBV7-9,CASSLGTGREEKLFF,TGTGCCAGCAGCTTAGGGACAGGGAGGGAAGAAAAACTGTTTTTT
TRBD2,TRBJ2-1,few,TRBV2,CASLGTSQYNEQFF,TGTGCCAGCCTCGGGACTAGCCAATACAATGAGCAGTTCTTC
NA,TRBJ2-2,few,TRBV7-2,CASSFQGSTGELFF,TGTGCCAGCAGCTTCCAGGGTTCTACCGGGGAGCTGTTTTTT
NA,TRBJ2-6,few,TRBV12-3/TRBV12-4,CASRPRWGGASGANVLTF,TGTGCCAGCAGGCCGAGGTGGGGGGGGGCCTCTGGGGCCAACGTCCTGACTTTC
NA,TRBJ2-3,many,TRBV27,CASSFRPGDTQYF,TGTGCCAGCAGTTTTCGGCCGGGGGATACGCAGTATTTT
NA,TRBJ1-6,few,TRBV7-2,CASSFGEGYRSPLHF,TGTGCCAGCAGCTTTGGGGAGGGGTATAGGTCACCCCTCCACTTT
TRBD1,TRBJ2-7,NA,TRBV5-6,CASSAHRGFYEQYF,TGTGCCAGCAGCGCCCACAGGGGGTTTTACGAGCAGTACTTC
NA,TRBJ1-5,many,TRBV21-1,CASSQSEGQGYLSNQPQHF,TGTGCCAGCAGCCAAAGTGAGGGACAGGGTTACCTTAGCAATCAGCCCCAGCATTTT
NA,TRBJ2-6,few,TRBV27,CASKRASGANVLTF,TGTGCCAGCAAGCGGGCCTCTGGGGCCAACGTCCTGACTTTC
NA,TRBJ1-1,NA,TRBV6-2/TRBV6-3,CASSFTGGGNTEAFF,TGTGCCAGCAGCTTTACCGGGGGGGGGAACACTGAAGCTTTCTTT
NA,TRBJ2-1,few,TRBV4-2,CASKGLRNNEQFF,TGTGCCAGCAAGGGACTGAGGAACAATGAGCAGTTCTTC
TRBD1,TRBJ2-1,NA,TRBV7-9,CASSSPGQGIDEQFF,TGTGCCAGCAGCTCTCCGGGACAGGGGATCGATGAGCAGTTCTTC
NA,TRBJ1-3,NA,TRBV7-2,CASSNKGSGSGNTIYF,TGTGCCAGCAGCAATAAGGGGTCCGGCTCTGGAAACACCATATATTTT
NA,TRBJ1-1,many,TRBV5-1,CASSRDTEAFF,TGCGCCAGCAGCCGGGACACTGAAGCTTTCTTT
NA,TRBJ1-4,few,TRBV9,CASSVLGTHNEKLFF,TGTGCCAGCAGCGTACTCGGGACCCATAATGAAAAACTGTTTTTT
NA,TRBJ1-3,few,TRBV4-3,CASSQNLGPGNTIYF,TGCGCCAGCAGCCAAAACCTTGGCCCTGGAAACACCATATATTTT
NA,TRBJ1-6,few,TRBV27,CASSFSQGSPLHF,TGTGCCAGCAGTTTTAGTCAGGGGTCACCCCTCCACTTT
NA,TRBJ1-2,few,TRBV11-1,CASSLGLGADGYTF,TGTGCCAGCAGCTTAGGTCTGGGTGCAGATGGCTACACCTTC
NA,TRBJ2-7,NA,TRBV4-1,CASSQDIRGREQYF,TGCGCCAGCAGCCAAGATATCAGGGGACGCGAGCAGTACTTC
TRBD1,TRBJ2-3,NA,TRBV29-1,CSVYDRAGTDTQYF,TGCAGCGTTTATGACAGGGCTGGAACAGATACGCAGTATTTT